This TCR beta chain is from a study of blood T cells in healthy people across ages. Study-level findings and limits: Observed TCR beta diversity per million T cells went down as age went up. This fall followed a roughly linear course with age. Comparison with aged donors showed that long-lived donors had more naive CD4+ cells and higher diversity.

The authors ran a second PCR of roughly 6 to 12 cycles using a sample-barcoded 5' primer and a J-beta primer mix. Carrying 12 random nucleotides, a template-switch adaptor labeled each individual cDNA molecule. Each CDR3 protein is one row after TCRdb ran MiXCR on the 5' RACE reads. The repertoire consists of roughly 860,000 distinct CDR3 sequences, with about 59% occurring once and the leading ten covering 25% to 35%. Regarding this clonotype: The antigen is not known.

Caucasian individuals from Russia who were healthy and aged about 6 to 95 acted as donors. Between the trimmed V and J ends, which lost 2 bases and 3 bases, there was a span of 6 bases. Germline loops: CDR1 SNHLY, CDR2 FYNNEI. The CDR3 extends over 13 amino acids. The clonotype originates from a young man in good health. The chain has TRBV2 and TRBJ2-3; D not certain. Sequenced: blood. Written as DNA, the CDR3 is TGTGCCAGCAGTGAATCGACGACAGATACGCAGTATTTT. It codes for CASSESTTDTQYF.